The sequence of this TCR beta chain was determined in a study of T-cell memory formation after mild COVID-19 (TCRdb year 2021). As for the study more broadly: TCR sequence clusters from the two donors were largely donor specific. The cohort comprised two young, previously healthy adult volunteers, one female and one male. In two donors, T-cell clones that expanded and contracted after mild COVID-19 were followed by sequencing TCRalpha and TCRbeta repertoires longitudinally.

Ficoll-Paque density gradient centrifugation was the method used to isolate PBMCs. On this clonotype itself: Its antigen target is currently unknown. The input lacks base qualities; no much larger clone sits a single base away.

Based on the germline V gene, the CDR1 and CDR2 sequences are LGHNA and YSLEER. Compared with germline, V lacks 0 bases and J lacks 8 bases; bases without a gene match: 10. The CDR3 runs 16 amino acids, cysteine and phenylalanine included. Only the CDR3 DNA is retained, 48 bases long and in frame from the first base. The instrument was an Illumina NovaSeq 6000. TCRalpha and TCRbeta cDNA libraries were built by 5'RACE with constant-segment primers, adding sample barcodes and unique molecular identifiers. RNA was extracted from every sample with Trizol reagent. Libraries were amplified in two PCR steps, with a second sample barcode and Illumina TruSeq adapters added in the second step. Libraries were sequenced on an Illumina NovaSeq with 2 x 150 bp paired-end reads. Per the original workflow: The reads were demultiplexed and collapsed into UMI-guided consensus sequences using migec v1.2.7. With mixcr v2.1.11, UMI consensuses were aligned to TRA and TRB V and J templates and assembled into clonotypes. Expanded or contracted clonotypes were those called significant by both edgeR and NoisET, with noise models trained on biological replicates. For edgeR calls, the thresholds were a false discovery rate-adjusted p below 0.01 and a log2 fold-change of 1. As an exploratory analysis of dynamics, PCA with hierarchical clustering was applied to max-normalized trajectories of the 1000 most abundant clonotypes. Separately sequenced CD4+ and CD8+ repertoires were used to assign a CD4 or CD8 phenotype to each responding clone. Using fastp at Q25 and MiXCR, TCRdb reprocessed the public reads and kept productive beta chains. CDR3 protein sequences are deduplicated, and each keeps its most common genes and DNA. Clone size and V and J calls follow TCRdb, not the original study. The sample records roughly 250,000 distinct CDR3 sequences, over 15% of which are singletons. The biggest ten clones account for approximately 20% of the sample.

What the work shows at the level of the full study, not this receptor alone: Contracting CD4+ clones were found mainly in CM and EM memory subsets, while CD8+ clones were enriched in EMRA. SARS-CoV-2 specificity of the second-wave clones peaking on day 37 was not confirmed. The study covered only two mild cases, and larger cohorts including severe cases with pre-infection samples were considered necessary. Some responding clones were detected in pre-infection memory, suggesting pre-existing cross-reactive memory T cells joined the SARS-CoV-2 response. Clones contracting from day 15 to 85 had balanced CD4/CD8 phenotypes, while a second wave expanding from day 15 to 37 was biased towards CD4+.

The rearranged segments are TRBV4-3 and TRBJ2-1, with 7 central nucleotides matching TRBD2. This clonotype originated in a man aged 18 to 29 who had mild COVID-19 (a few samples of this study predate the infection). The sample titles of this study are shuffled in the database, so cell type and time point are left out; the donor was told from shared clones. Input material: PBMCs or a T cell subset sorted from them (not recorded which). The nucleotides read TGCGCCAGCAGCCAAGATCAAGGACTAGAGTCCTATGAGCAGTTCTTC. It translates to CASSQDQGLESYEQFF.